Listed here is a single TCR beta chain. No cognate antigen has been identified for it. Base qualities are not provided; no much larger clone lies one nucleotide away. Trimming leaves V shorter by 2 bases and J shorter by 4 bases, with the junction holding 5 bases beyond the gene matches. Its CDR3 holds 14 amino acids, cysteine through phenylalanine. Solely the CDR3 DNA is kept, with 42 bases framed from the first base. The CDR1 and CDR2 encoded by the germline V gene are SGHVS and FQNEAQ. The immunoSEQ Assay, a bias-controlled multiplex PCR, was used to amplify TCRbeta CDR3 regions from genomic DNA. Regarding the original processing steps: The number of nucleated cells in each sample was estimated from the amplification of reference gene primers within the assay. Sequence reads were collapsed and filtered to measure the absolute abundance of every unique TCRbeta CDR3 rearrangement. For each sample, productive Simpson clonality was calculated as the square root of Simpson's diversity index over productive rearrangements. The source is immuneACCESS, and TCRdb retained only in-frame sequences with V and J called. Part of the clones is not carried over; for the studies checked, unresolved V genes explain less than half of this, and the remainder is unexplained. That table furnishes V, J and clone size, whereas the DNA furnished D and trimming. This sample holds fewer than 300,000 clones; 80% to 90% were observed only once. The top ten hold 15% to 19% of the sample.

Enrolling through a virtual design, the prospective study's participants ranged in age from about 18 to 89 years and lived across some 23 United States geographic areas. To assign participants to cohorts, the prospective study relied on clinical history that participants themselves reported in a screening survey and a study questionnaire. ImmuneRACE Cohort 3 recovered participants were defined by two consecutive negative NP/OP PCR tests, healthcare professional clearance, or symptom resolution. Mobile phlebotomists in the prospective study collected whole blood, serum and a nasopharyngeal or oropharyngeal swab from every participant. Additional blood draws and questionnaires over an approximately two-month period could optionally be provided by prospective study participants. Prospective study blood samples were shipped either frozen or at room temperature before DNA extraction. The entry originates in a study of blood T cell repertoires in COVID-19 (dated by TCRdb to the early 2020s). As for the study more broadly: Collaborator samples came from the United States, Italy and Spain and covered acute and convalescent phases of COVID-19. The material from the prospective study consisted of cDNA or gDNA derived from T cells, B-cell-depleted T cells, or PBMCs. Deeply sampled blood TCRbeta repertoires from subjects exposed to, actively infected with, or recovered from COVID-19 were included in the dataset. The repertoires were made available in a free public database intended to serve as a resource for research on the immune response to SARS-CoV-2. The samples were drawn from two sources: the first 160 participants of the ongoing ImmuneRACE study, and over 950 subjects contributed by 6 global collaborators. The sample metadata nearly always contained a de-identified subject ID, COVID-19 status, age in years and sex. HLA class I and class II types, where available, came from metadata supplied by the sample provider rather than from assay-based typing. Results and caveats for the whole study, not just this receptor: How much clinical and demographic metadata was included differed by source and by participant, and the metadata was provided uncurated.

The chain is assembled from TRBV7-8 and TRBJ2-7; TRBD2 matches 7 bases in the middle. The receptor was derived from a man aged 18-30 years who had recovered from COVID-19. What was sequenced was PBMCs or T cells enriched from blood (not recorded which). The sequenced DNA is TGTGCCAGCAGCTTACCCGGGACTATATACGAGCAGTACTTC. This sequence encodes CASSLPGTIYEQYF.